This T cell receptor (beta chain) stems from a study of cytomegalovirus exposure and HLA in healthy donors. Trimming took 0 bases from V and 4 from J; bases not matched to a gene: 4. Germline-derived CDR1 and CDR2 are SGHRS and YFSETQ. This CDR3 is built from 15 residues. Concerning this clone: Within the sample, other DNA sequences also encode this same CDR3.

With 60 Vbeta and 13 Jbeta primers, the PCR was carried out. Assay: immunoSEQ multiplex PCR; the TCRdb copy retains only in-frame clones and omits some. This sample yields about 94,000 clones, of which roughly 79% are seen a single time; about 3.8% belongs to the top ten. Specimen: PBMCs. The sequence derives from a woman aged 40 to 49 in good health and CMV-seronegative. This chain uses TRBV5-1 with TRBJ1-5, with TRBD1 matching over 7 bases. CDR3 sequence (DNA): TGCGCCAGCAGCTTGGGGCAGGGGGGAAATCAGCCCCAGCATTTT. Protein product: CASSLGQGGNQPQHF.